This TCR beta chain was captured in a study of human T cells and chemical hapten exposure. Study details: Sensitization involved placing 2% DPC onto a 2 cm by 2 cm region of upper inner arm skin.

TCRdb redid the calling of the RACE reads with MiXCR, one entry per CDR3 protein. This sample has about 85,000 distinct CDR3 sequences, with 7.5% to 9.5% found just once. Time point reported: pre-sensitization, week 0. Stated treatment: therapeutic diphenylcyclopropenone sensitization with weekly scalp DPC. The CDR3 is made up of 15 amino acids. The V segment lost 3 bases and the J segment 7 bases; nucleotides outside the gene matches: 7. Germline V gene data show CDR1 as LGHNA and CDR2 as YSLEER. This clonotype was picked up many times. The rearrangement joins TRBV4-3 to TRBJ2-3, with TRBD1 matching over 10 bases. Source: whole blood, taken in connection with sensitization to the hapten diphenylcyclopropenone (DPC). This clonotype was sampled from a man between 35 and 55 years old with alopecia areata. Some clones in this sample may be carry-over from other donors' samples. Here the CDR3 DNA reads TGCGCCAGCAGCCAGGACAGGGGGATATTAAATACGCAGTATTTT. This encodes CASSQDRGILNTQYF.